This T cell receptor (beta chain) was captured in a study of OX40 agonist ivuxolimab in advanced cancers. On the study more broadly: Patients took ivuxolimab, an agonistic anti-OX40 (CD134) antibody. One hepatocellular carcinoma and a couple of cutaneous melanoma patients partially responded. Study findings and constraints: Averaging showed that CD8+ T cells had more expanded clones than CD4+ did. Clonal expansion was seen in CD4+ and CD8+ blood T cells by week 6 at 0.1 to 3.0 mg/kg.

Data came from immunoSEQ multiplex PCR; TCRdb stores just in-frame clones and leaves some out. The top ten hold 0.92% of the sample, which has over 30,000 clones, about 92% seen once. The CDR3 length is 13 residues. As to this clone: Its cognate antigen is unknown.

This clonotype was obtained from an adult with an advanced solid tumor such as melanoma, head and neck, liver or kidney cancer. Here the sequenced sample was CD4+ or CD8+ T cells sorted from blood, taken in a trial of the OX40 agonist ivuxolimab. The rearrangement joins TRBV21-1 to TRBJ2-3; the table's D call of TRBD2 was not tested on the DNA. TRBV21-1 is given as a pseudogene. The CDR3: CASSNGSPDTQYF. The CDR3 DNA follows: TGTGCCAGCAGCAACGGTAGTCCAGATACGCAGTATTTT.